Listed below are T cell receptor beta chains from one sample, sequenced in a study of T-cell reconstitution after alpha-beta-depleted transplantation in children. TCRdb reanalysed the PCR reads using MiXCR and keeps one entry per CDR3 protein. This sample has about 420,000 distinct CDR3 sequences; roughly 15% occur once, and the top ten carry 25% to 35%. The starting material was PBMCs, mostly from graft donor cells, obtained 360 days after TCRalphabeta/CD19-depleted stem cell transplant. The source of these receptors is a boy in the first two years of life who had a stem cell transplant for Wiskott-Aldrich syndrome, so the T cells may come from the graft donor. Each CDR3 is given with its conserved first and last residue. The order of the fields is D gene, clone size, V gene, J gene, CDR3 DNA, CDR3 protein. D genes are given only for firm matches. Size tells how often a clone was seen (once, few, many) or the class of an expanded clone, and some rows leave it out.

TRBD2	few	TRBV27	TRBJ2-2	TGTGCCAGCAGTTTGTTAGCGGGAATGACCACCGGGGAGCTGTTTTTT	CASSLLAGMTTGELFF
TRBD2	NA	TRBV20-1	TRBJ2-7	TGCAGTGCTAGAGATTTGGGGGGGGGACTATACGAGCAGTACTTC	CSARDLGGGLYEQYF
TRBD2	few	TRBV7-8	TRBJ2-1	TGTGCCAGCAGCCCCCGGCTAGCGGGGGGGCCATGGTACAATGAGCAGTTCTTC	CASSPRLAGGPWYNEQFF
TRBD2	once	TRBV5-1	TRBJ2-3	TGCGCCAGCAGCCACTCTAGCGGTTCTAGCACAGATACGCAGTATTTT	CASSHSSGSSTDTQYF
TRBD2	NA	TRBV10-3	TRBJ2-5	TGTGCCATCAGTTTCGGGCCACTAGCGGGCGAAGAGACCCAGTACTTC	CAISFGPLAGEETQYF
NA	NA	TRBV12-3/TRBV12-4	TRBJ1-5	TGTGCCAGCAGTCGAGAGACACCTAGCAATCAGCCCCAGCATTTT	CASSRETPSNQPQHF
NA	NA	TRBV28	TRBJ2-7	TGTGCCAGCAGATTCCTCCTCGGGAGCGGCGAGCAGTACTTC	CASRFLLGSGEQYF
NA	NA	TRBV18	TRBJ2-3	TGTGCCAGCTCACCATACAGCGGGAGCACAGATACGCAGTATTTT	CASSPYSGSTDTQYF
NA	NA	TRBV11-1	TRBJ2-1	TGTGCCAGCAGCTTAGGCCCCAGAAACTCCTACAATGAGCAGTTCTTC	CASSLGPRNSYNEQFF
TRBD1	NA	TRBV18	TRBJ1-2	TGTGCCAGCTCGCCCCTGGGCGGGACAGAGGATCCTAACTATGGCTACACCTTC	CASSPLGGTEDPNYGYTF
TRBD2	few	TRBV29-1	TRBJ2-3	TGCAGCGTTACTCGGCTAGCGGGGCCAGGAGCGCAGTATTTT	CSVTRLAGPGAQYF
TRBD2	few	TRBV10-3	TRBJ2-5	TGTGCCATCAGTCCGACTAGCGAGGAGACCCAGTACTTC	CAISPTSEETQYF
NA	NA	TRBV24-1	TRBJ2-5	TGTGCCACCAGCCGGGCCCCTCAAGAGACCCAGTACTTC	CATSRAPQETQYF
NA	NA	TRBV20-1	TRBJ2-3	TGCAGTGCCCAAAATGGGGGGCCCCACACAGATACGCAGTATTTT	CSAQNGGPHTDTQYF
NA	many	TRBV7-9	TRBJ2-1	TGTGCCAGCAGCTTTATAATCGGACCTAACACCTACAATGAGCAGTTCTTC	CASSFIIGPNTYNEQFF
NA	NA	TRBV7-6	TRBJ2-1	TGTGCCAGCAGCTCCTTCACGGGGGAGCAGTTCTTC	CASSSFTGEQFF
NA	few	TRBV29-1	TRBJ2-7	TGCAGCACCAGGGAAGGCTCCTACGAGCAGTACTTC	CSTREGSYEQYF
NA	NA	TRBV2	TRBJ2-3	TGTGCCAGCACAAGGGGTTGGGTCGGTACGCAGTATTTT	CASTRGWVGTQYF
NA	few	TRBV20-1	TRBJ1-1	TGCAGTGCTGGGGGTAAGAACACTGAAGCTTTCTTT	CSAGGKNTEAFF
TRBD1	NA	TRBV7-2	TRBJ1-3	TGTGCCAGCAGGTTTTTGAACAGGGGGGGAAACACCATATATTTT	CASRFLNRGGNTIYF
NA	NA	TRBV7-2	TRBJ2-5	TGTGCCAGCAGCTTACGGACAGGCCTGGGAGGGAACCAGTACTTC	CASSLRTGLGGNQYF
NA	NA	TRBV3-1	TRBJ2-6	TGTGCCAGCAGGCAGGGCGAAAGATCTGGGGCCAACGTCCTGACTTTC	CASRQGERSGANVLTF
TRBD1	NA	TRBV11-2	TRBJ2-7	TGTGCCAGCAGCTTCTATCCTCCACCACAGGGGAGCTACGAGCAGTACTTC	CASSFYPPPQGSYEQYF
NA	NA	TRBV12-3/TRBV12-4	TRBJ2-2	TGTGCCAGCAGCTTAGCACTGGCAGGGACCGGGGAGCTGTTTTTT	CASSLALAGTGELFF
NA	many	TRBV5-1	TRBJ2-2	TGCGCCAGCAGCTTGGCCAGGCTGAACACCGGGGAGCTGTTTTTT	CASSLARLNTGELFF
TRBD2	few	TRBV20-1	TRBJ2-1	TGCAGTGCTAGCGCGACGGGACTAGCGGACAATGAGCAGTTCTTC	CSASATGLADNEQFF
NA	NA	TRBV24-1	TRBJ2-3	TGTGCCACCAGTTCGGCAGAGACCTTCAGCACAGATACGCAGTATTTT	CATSSAETFSTDTQYF
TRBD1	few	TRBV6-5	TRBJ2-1	TGTGCCAGCAGTTACTCGCTGAGACAGGGGTATTACAATGAGCAGTTCTTC	CASSYSLRQGYYNEQFF
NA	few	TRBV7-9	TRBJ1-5	TGTGCCAGCAGCTTAGCCTTGGGGCCCCAGCATTTT	CASSLALGPQHF
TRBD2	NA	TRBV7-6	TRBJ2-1	TGTGCCAGCAGCTTAAGACTAGCGGAAAACAATGAGCAGTTCTTC	CASSLRLAENNEQFF
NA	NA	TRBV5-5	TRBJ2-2	TGTGCCAGCGGATATAATACAGGGCGCGGGGAGCTGTTTTTT	CASGYNTGRGELFF
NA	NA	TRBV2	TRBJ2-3	TGTGCCAGCAGACCCACTAGAATCCGCACAGATACGCAGTATTTT	CASRPTRIRTDTQYF
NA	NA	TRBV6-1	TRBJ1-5	TGTGCCAGCAGCCCCGGGAAAATTGGGCATCAGCCCCAGCATTTT	CASSPGKIGHQPQHF
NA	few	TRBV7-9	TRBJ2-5	TGTGCCAGCAGCCAACCCAGACTAGGAACCCTGCAAGAGACCCAGTACTTC	CASSQPRLGTLQETQYF
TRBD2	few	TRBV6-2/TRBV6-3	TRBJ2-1	TGTGCCAGCAGATCCGGGACTAGCGGGAGGGCCCTCGGAGACAATGAGCAGTTCTTC	CASRSGTSGRALGDNEQFF
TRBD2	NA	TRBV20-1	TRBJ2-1	TGCAGTGCTAGTTGGGCGGGAGTATCCTACAATGAGCAGTTCTTC	CSASWAGVSYNEQFF
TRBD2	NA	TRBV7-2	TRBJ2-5	TGTGCCAGCAGCCCGATTAGCGGGAGAGGAGGGGAGACCCAGTACTTC	CASSPISGRGGETQYF
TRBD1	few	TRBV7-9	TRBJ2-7	TGTGCCAGCAGCTTAGCCCCCGGACAGGGATCCTCCTACGAGCAGTACTTC	CASSLAPGQGSSYEQYF
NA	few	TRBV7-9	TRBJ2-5	TGTGCCAGCAGCTTAGGGTCAGGGAAGGAGACCCAGTACTTC	CASSLGSGKETQYF
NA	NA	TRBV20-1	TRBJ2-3	TGCAGTGCTAGGGACTACCTTTCTGAAGATACGCAGTATTTT	CSARDYLSEDTQYF
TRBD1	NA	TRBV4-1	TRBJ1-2	TGCGCCAGCCGCGAAAGGGCGACAGGGCGGTATGGCTACACCTTC	CASRERATGRYGYTF
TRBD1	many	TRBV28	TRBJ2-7	TGTGCCAGCAGTCCCTCGGGACAGGGGCGCTACGAGCAGTACTTC	CASSPSGQGRYEQYF
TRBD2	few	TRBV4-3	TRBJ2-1	TGCGCCAGCAGCCAAGACCCTAGCGGGGTAAACAATGAGCAGTTCTTC	CASSQDPSGVNNEQFF
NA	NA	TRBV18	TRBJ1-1	TGTGCCAGCTCACCATGGACGAGGGGAGTGAACACTGAAGCTTTCTTT	CASSPWTRGVNTEAFF
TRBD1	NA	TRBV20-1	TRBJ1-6	TGCAGTGCTAGAGATCAGGGGGTGTTAAATTCACCCCTCCACTTT	CSARDQGVLNSPLHF
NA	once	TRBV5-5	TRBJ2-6	TGTGCCAGCAGCTCGCATGGGGGGAAAACTTCTGGGGCCAACGTCCTGACTTTC	CASSSHGGKTSGANVLTF
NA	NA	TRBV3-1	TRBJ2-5	TGTGCCAGCAGCGCGGGGCCGGTGGTAGAGACCCAGTACTTC	CASSAGPVVETQYF
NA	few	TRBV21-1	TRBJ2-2	TGTGCCAGCAGCAAAGATCACTCCGGGGCGGGAGGCCCCGACGGGGAGCTGTTTTTT	CASSKDHSGAGGPDGELFF
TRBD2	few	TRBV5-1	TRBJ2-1	TGCGCCAGCAGCTTGGTAGCGGGGGGCCGAAATGAGCAGTTCTTC	CASSLVAGGRNEQFF
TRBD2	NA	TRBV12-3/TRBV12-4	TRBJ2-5	TGTGCCAGCAGCCCACTAGCGGGAGGTGCGGGGACCCAGTACTTC	CASSPLAGGAGTQYF
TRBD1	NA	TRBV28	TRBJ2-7	TGTGCCAGCAGTCCTTACAGGGGGCCCTCCGAGCAGTACTTC	CASSPYRGPSEQYF
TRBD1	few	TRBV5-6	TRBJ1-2	TGTGCCAGCAGCTCTGGTACCCGGGACAGACTCTATGGCTACACCTTC	CASSSGTRDRLYGYTF